This TCR beta chain is drawn from a study of technical replicates of blood from a few donors. Method: immunoSEQ multiplex PCR; TCRdb's copy keeps in-frame clones and lacks some. The data contain some 100,000 clones, 96% of them seen just once; the ten biggest clones take up roughly 0.21%. The CDR3 covers 15 residues. V gave up 3 bases and J gave up 0 bases, with 7 bases separating them. Germline lookup yields CDR1 SGHRS and CDR2 YFSETQ. The source material was T cells isolated from PBMCs. The J gene is TRBJ2-6, the V gene TRBV5-1; unclear D gene. This TCR was recovered from a human donor in good health. As DNA, the CDR3 is TGCGCCAGCAGCTCAGATCTCTCTGGGGCCAACGTCCTGACTTTC. It specifies CASSSDLSGANVLTF.